These T cell receptor beta chains were read from a single sample in a study of T cells after posttransplantation cyclophosphamide. TCRdb's table, derived via immunoSEQ multiplex PCR, lists solely in-frame clones and lacks some. This table has roughly 14,000 clones, less than 90% appearing once. The specimen was PBMCs, collected 371 days after allogeneic stem cell transplant with calcineurin inhibitor and methotrexate. The receptor set was obtained from a male patient younger than 35 who received an allogeneic stem cell transplant from a related donor, was CMV-positive, and had no GVHD. Among the T cells, some may be from the graft donor. CDR3s include the opening cysteine and the closing phenylalanine or tryptophan. The D gene is left open where the match is weak. Rows may omit the clone size; those that give it use once, few, many or a size class.

d_gene	v_gene	j_gene	abundance	len	CDR3nt	CDR3aa
TRBD1	TRBV25-1	TRBJ1-2	-	14	TGTGCCAGCAGTGACCCGGGACAGCACTATGGCTACACCTTC	CASSDPGQHYGYTF
-	TRBV5-4	TRBJ1-2	few	13	TGTGCCAGCCGGCCTTTAGAGGTATATGGCTACACCTTC	CASRPLEVYGYTF
-	TRBV5-6	TRBJ2-5	-	13	TGTGCCAGCAGCCCTGAGAGGGAGGAGACCCAGTACTTC	CASSPEREETQYF
TRBD1	TRBV5-1	TRBJ1-2	-	13	TGCGCCAGCAGCTTGACAGGGGACTATGGCTACACCTTC	CASSLTGDYGYTF
TRBD1	TRBV5-6	TRBJ2-7	-	14	TGTGCCAGCAGCCGGGACAGCAACTCCTACGAGCAGTACTTC	CASSRDSNSYEQYF
-	TRBV30	TRBJ1-1	-	15	TGTGCCTGGAGAACAGGGAGAGGTAATTGGACTGAAGCTTTCTTT	CAWRTGRGNWTEAFF
-	TRBV14	TRBJ2-1	large	16	TGTGCCAGCAGCCTAGAGGCGGACGACAGCTACAGTGAGCAGTTCTTC	CASSLEADDSYSEQFF
TRBD1	TRBV18	TRBJ1-5	-	16	TGTGCCAGCTCAGATACAGGGGGCAACAGCAATCAGCCCCAGCATTTT	CASSDTGGNSNQPQHF
TRBD2	TRBV28	TRBJ2-7	once	16	TGTGCCAGCAGCCTTGGCGGGGCGGGAGAATTCTACGAGCAGTACTTC	CASSLGGAGEFYEQYF
-	TRBV30	TRBJ2-2	-	13	TGTGCCTGGAGTGACAGGACCGCCGGGGAGCTGTTTTTT	CAWSDRTAGELFF
TRBD1	TRBV9	TRBJ2-3	-	15	TGTGCCAGCAGCGTAGGCACAGGGGGCGGTAATACGCAGTATTTT	CASSVGTGGGNTQYF
TRBD2	TRBV5-1	TRBJ2-7	-	15	TGCGCCAGCAGCTTGGGGGGGGGAGTTTTACACGAGCAGTACTTC	CASSLGGGVLHEQYF
-	TRBV6-6	TRBJ1-6	once	15	TGTGCCAGCAGTCAAACGGGACTCCGTGATTCACCCCTCCACTTT	CASSQTGLRDSPLHF
-	TRBV28	TRBJ1-5	-	14	TGTGCCAGCAGTTCGGGAGGGCTGGATCAGCCCCAGCATTTT	CASSSGGLDQPQHF
TRBD2	TRBV19	TRBJ2-1	once	15	TGTGCCAGTAGTATACCTAGCGGCTCCTACAGTGAGCAGTTCTTC	CASSIPSGSYSEQFF
TRBD1	TRBV2	TRBJ1-1	few	14	TGTGCCAGCAGAAGGGACAGGGGAGGAACTGAAGCTTTCTTT	CASRRDRGGTEAFF
TRBD1	TRBV6-1	TRBJ1-2	-	15	TGTGCCAGCAGTGTCCCGGGACAGATATCTTATGGCTACACCTTC	CASSVPGQISYGYTF
-	TRBV28	TRBJ1-5	-	18	TGTGCCAGCAGTAAATCAGGGATACCGAGTTATAGCAATCAGCCCCAGCATTTT	CASSKSGIPSYSNQPQHF
-	TRBV28	TRBJ2-1	-	15	TGTGCCAGCAGTTCGGCAGCCCGGCGCGGGAATGAGCAGTTCTTC	CASSSAARRGNEQFF
TRBD2	TRBV6-5	TRBJ2-5	-	14	TGTGCCAGCAGTTCCAGGAGCGGGGAAGAGACCCAGTACTTC	CASSSRSGEETQYF
TRBD2	TRBV5-8	TRBJ2-7	-	18	TGTGCCAGCAGCTTGGGAAGTGTGGGACTAGCGGTCCGCTACGAGCAGTACTTC	CASSLGSVGLAVRYEQYF
TRBD1	TRBV28	TRBJ2-5	-	16	TGTGCCAGCAGTTTCTACGGGACAGGGGGCCTGGTTACCCAGTACTTC	CASSFYGTGGLVTQYF
TRBD1	TRBV27	TRBJ1-2	once	13	TGTGCCAGCAGATTAACAGGGGTTGCTGGCTACACCTTC	CASRLTGVAGYTF
-	TRBV28	TRBJ1-5	-	12	TGTGCCAGCAGAACAGGGAATCAGCCCCAGCATTTT	CASRTGNQPQHF
TRBD2	TRBV7-2	TRBJ2-7	few	16	TGTGCCAGCAGCTTAGATTCGGGGGGGTTATCCTACGAGCAGTACTTC	CASSLDSGGLSYEQYF
-	TRBV11-2	TRBJ1-1	large	14	TGTGCCAGCAGCCAAGAAGGGGGAACCACTGAAGCTTTCTTT	CASSQEGGTTEAFF
TRBD2	TRBV5-1	TRBJ2-1	-	15	TGCGCCAGCAGCTTGGGCGGGAGGGCCCACAGTGAGCAGTTCTTC	CASSLGGRAHSEQFF
-	TRBV18	TRBJ2-2	-	13	TGTGCCAGCTCATCTCTTGACACCGGGGAGCTGTTTTTT	CASSSLDTGELFF
TRBD1	TRBV6-4	TRBJ2-4	-	14	TGTGCCAGCAGTGACAAAGGGGGCGACAACATTCAGTACTTC	CASSDKGGDNIQYF
TRBD1	TRBV4-3	TRBJ1-1	few	14	TGCGCCAGCAGCCAAGAAGGGACAGGCACTGAAGCTTTCTTT	CASSQEGTGTEAFF
TRBD2	TRBV28	TRBJ2-7	once	14	TGTGCCAGCAGTTTATTACGGCCGGGGGGCGAGCAGTACTTC	CASSLLRPGGEQYF
-	TRBV6-5	TRBJ2-4	-	13	TGTGCCAGCAGTGTTGCGGAGGCTAACATTCAGTACTTC	CASSVAEANIQYF
-	TRBV9	TRBJ2-1	-	13	TGTGCCAGCAGCGTGCACAGGTTCGGTGAGCAGTTCTTC	CASSVHRFGEQFF
-	TRBV7-9	TRBJ1-5	-	14	TGTGCCAGCAGCCCTAGTAATAGCAATCAGCCCCAGCATTTT	CASSPSNSNQPQHF
-	TRBV6-4	TRBJ1-1	-	13	TGTGCCAGCAGTGTAAGGGGGGGCACTGAAGCTTTCTTT	CASSVRGGTEAFF
-	TRBV6-5	TRBJ2-1	-	11	TGTGCCAGCAGTTACCACAGTGAGCAGTTCTTC	CASSYHSEQFF
TRBD2	TRBV29-1	TRBJ2-1	-	15	TGCAGCGTACGACCGGGACTAGCTGGCCAAAGTGAGCAGTTCTTC	CSVRPGLAGQSEQFF
-	TRBV7-2	TRBJ1-1	-	13	TGTGCCAGCAGCCGGAAGGGGGACACTGAAGCTTTCTTT	CASSRKGDTEAFF
-	TRBV9	TRBJ2-2	-	14	TGTGCCAGCAGCATCCCTACTAGTGCCGGGGAGCTGTTTTTT	CASSIPTSAGELFF
-	TRBV7-2	TRBJ1-6	-	13	TGTGCCAGCAGCGACAGTTTAGGTTCACCCCTCCACTTT	CASSDSLGSPLHF
-	TRBV7-9	TRBJ2-6	-	16	TGTGCCAGCAGCTCGACAGTGATCTCTGGGGCCAACGTCCTGACTTTC	CASSSTVISGANVLTF
-	TRBV6-4	TRBJ1-6	-	14	TGTGCCAGCAGTGACGGAGAGGGTAATTCACCCCTCCACTTT	CASSDGEGNSPLHF
-	TRBV9	TRBJ1-6	-	15	TGTGCCAGCAGCGTAGCTGACAGTACGTCCACACCCCTCCACTTT	CASSVADSTSTPLHF
-	TRBV7-6	TRBJ1-3	-	16	TGTGCCAGCAGCCTGAAGGGGGGGGACTCTGGAAACACCATATATTTT	CASSLKGGDSGNTIYF
-	TRBV27	TRBJ2-3	-	17	TGTGCCAGCAGTTTAATAAGGGGTGGAGGGAGCACAGATACGCAGTATTTT	CASSLIRGGGSTDTQYF
TRBD2	TRBV28	TRBJ2-1	-	16	TGTGCCAGCAGTTTAGCGGGAGGGGGCGCGTACAGTGAGCAGTTCTTC	CASSLAGGGAYSEQFF
TRBD2	TRBV5-8	TRBJ2-3	-	19	TGTGCCAGCAGCTTGTGGGCTAGCGGGAGGGCCAAGGGCACAGATACGCAGTATTTT	CASSLWASGRAKGTDTQYF